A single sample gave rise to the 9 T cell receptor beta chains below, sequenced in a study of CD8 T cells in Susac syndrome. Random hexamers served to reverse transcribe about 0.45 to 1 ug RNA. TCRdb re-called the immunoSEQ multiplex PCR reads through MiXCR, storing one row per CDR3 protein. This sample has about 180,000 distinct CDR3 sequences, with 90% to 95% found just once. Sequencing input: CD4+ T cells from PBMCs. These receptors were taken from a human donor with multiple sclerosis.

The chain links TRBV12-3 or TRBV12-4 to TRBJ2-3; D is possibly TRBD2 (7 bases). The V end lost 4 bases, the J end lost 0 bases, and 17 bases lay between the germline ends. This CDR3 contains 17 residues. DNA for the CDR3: TGTGCCAGCAGTTCCCTACGGGGGGCGGGGAGCACAGATACGCAGTATTTT. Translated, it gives CASSSLRGAGSTDTQYF.

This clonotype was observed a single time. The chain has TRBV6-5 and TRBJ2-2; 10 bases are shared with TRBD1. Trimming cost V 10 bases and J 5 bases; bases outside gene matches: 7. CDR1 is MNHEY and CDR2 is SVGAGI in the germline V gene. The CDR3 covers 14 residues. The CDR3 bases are TGTGCCACCCGGGGACAGGGGAGGACCGGGGAGCTGTTTTTT. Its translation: CATRGQGRTGELFF.

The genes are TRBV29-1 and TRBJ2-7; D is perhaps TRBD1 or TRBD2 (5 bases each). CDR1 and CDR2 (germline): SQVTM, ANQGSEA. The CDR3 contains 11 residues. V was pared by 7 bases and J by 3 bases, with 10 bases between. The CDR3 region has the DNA TGCAGCGCAAGGGACGGCTACGAGCAGTACTTC. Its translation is CSARDGYEQYF.

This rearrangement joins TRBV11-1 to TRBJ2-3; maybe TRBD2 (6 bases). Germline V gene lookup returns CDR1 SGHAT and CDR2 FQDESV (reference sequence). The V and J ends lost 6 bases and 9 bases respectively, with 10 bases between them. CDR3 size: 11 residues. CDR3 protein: CASSFGLTQYF. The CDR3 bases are TGTGCCAGCAGTTTTGGACTAACGCAGTATTTT.

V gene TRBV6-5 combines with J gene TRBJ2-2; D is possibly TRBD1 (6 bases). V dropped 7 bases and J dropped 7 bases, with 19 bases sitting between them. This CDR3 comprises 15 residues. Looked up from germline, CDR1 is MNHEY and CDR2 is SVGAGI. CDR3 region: CASKKGHQRGGELFF. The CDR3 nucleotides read TGTGCCAGCAAGAAGGGACACCAGAGGGGCGGGGAGCTGTTTTTT.

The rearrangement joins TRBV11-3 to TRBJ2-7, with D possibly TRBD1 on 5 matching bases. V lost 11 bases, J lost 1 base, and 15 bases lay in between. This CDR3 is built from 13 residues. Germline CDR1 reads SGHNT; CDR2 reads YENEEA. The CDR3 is CASGPASSYEQYF. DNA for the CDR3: TGTGCCTCAGGGCCTGCATCTTCCTACGAGCAGTACTTC.

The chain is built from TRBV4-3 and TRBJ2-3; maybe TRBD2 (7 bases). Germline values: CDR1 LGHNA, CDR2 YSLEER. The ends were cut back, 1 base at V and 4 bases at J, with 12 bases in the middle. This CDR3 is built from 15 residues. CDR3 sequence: CASSQGRGLSDTQYF. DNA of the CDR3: TGCGCCAGCAGCCAAGGGCGGGGGCTATCAGATACGCAGTATTTT.

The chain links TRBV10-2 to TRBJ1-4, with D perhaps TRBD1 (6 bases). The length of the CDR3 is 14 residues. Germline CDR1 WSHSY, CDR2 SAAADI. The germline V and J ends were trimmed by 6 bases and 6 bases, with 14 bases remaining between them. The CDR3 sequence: CASRGGGPHEKLFF. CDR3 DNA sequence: TGCGCCAGCAGGGGTGGGGGGCCCCATGAAAAACTGTTTTTT.

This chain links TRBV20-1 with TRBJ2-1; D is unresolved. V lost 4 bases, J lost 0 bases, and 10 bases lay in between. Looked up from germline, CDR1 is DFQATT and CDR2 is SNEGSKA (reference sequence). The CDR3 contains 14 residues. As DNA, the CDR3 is TGCAGTGCTAAACGGGTAGTCTCCTACAATGAGCAGTTCTTC. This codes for CSAKRVVSYNEQFF.